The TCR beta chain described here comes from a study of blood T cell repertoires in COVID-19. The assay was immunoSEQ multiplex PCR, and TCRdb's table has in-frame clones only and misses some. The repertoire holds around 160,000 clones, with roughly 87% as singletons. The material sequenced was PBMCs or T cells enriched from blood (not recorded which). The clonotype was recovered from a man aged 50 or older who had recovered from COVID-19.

CDR3 nucleotide sequence: TGTGCCAGCAGTTTGAACGGACCAGGGGAGCAGTACTTC. This gives the protein CASSLNGPGEQYF. The chain carries TRBV12-3 or TRBV12-4 and TRBJ2-7; D is perhaps TRBD1 (5 bases). The V gene lost 3 bases and the J gene lost 7 bases, with 13 bases spanning the gap. This CDR3 region has 13 residues.